This T cell receptor beta chain emerged from a study of T-cell memory formation after mild COVID-19. General study findings and limits: Prior to infection, memory already included some responding clones, suggesting cross-reactive memory joined.

V was clipped by 0 bases and J by 10 bases; unmatched bases: 16. The length of the CDR3 is 20 residues. Germline V CDR1 and CDR2: MNHEY, SMNVEV (reference sequence). TCRdb recomputed calls from the 5' RACE reads with MiXCR, one row per CDR3 protein. Here the sample spans around 440,000 distinct CDR3 sequences, about 18% being singletons. As concerns this clonotype: Its antigen is not identified.

The clonotype was recovered from an adult woman who had mild COVID-19 (a few samples of this study predate the infection). Cell type and time point are not known. The sequencing input was PBMCs or a T cell subset sorted from them (not recorded which). This chain joins TRBV27 and TRBJ2-2; 14 bases match TRBD2. DNA for the CDR3: TGTGCCAGCAGTTTATCCCAAACCGTCCGGACTAGCGGGAGGTCGGAGGAGCTGTTTTTT. It translates to CASSLSQTVRTSGRSEELFF.